This T cell receptor beta chain stems from a study of human T cells and chemical hapten exposure. About the research overall: Small pooled library volume differences chiefly drove per-sample TCR yield variation. Findings of the study overall: With regard to DPC sensitization, TCRs above 1 in 1000 frequency did not change.

Time point specified: healthy volunteer bleed at 2 weeks. The study extracted total RNA from unfractionated whole blood. As for this clonotype: The antigen remains undetermined.

The CDR3 is 15 amino acids. The V and J ends lost 7 bases and 0 bases, in that order; junction bases with no gene match: 6. Germline V gives CDR1 MNHEY, CDR2 SVGEGT. Methods used by the authors: A per-sample median of around 91,000 TCRs was observed, with counts ranging from about 20,000 to 690,600. TCRdb used MiXCR to reprocess the RACE reads, holding one entry per CDR3 protein. Here the V and J calls rest on TCRdb's processing, not on the authors' analysis. The sample consists of more than 70,000 distinct CDR3 sequences, approximately 9% of them appearing once. This chain links TRBV6-2 or TRBV6-3 with TRBJ2-1; 7 nucleotides agree with TRBD2. This sequence was found in a female donor in good health. Some clones in this sample may be carry-over from other donors' samples. The sequencing sample was made of whole blood. DNA for the CDR3: TGTGCCAGCATCCGTGGCGGGGGCTCCTACAATGAGCAGTTCTTC. Protein sequence: CASIRGGGSYNEQFF.